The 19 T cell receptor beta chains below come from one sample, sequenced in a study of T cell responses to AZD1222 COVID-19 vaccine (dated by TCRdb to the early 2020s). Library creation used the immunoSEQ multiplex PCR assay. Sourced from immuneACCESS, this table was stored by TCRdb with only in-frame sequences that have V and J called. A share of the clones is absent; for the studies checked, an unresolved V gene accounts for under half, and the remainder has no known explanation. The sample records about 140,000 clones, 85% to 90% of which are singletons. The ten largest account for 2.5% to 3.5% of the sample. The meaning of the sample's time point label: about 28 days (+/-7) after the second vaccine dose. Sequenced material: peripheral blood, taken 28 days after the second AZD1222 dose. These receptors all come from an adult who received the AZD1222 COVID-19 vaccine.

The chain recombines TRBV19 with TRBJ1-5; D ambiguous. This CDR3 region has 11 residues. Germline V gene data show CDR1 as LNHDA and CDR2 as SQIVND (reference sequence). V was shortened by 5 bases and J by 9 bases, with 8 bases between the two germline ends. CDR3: CASSSVGPQHF. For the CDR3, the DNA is TGTGCCAGTAGTTCCGTCGGGCCCCAGCATTTT. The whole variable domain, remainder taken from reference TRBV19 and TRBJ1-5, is DGGITQSPKYLFRKEGQNVTLSCEQNLNHDAMYWYRQDPGQGLRLIYYSQIVNDFQKGDIAEGYSVSREKKESFPLTVTSAQKNPTAFYLCASSSVGPQHFGDGTRLSIL.

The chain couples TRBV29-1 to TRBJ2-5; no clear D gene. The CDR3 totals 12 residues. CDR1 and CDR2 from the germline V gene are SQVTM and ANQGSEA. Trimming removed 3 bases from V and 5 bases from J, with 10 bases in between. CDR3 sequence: CSVDPDGETQYF. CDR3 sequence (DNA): TGCAGCGTTGACCCCGACGGGGAGACCCAGTACTTC.

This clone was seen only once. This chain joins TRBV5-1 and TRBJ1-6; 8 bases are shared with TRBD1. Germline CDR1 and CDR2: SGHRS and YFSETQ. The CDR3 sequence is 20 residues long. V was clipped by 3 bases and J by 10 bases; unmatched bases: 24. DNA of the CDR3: TGCGCCAGCAGCTCCAGAGTCAAACTACCGGGACAGGCCAATCAATCACCCCTCCACTTT. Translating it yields CASSSRVKLPGQANQSPLHF.

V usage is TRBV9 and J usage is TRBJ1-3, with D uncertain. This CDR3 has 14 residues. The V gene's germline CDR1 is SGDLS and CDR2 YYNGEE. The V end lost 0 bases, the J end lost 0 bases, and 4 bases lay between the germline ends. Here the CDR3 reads CASSVAFSGNTIYF. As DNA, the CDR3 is TGTGCCAGCAGCGTAGCTTTCTCTGGAAACACCATATATTTT. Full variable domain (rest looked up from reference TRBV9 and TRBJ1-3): DSGVTQTPKHLITATGQRVTLRCSPRSGDLSVYWYQQSLDQGLQFLIQYYNGEERAKGNILERFSAQQFPDLHSELNLSSLELGDSALYFCASSVAFSGNTIYFGEGSWLTVV.

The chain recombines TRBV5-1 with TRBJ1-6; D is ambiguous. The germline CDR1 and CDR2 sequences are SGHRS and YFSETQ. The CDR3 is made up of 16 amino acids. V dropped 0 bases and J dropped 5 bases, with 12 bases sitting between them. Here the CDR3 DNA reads TGCGCCAGCAGCTTGGCCGGAGACGTTGATAATTCACCCCTCCACTTT. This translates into CASSLAGDVDNSPLHF.

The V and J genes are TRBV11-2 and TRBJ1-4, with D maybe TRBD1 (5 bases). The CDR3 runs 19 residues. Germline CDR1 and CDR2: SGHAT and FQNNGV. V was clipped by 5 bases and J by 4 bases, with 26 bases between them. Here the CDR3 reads CASSPSTEGWRRYNEKLFF. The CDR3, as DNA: TGTGCCAGCAGCCCCTCCACAGAGGGGTGGCGGCGGTATAATGAAAAACTGTTTTTT.

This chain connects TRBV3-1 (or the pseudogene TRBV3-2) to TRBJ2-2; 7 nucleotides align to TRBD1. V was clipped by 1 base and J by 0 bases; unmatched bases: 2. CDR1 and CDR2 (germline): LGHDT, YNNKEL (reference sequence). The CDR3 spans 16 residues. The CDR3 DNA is TGTGCCAGCAGCCAAGGCGGACAGGCGAACACCGGGGAGCTGTTTTTT. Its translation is CASSQGGQANTGELFF.

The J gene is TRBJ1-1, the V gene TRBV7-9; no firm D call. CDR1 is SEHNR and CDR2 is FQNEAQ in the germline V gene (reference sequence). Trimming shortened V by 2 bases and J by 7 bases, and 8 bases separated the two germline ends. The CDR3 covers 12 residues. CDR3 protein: CASSLKEVEAFF. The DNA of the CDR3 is TGTGCCAGCAGCTTAAAGGAGGTTGAAGCTTTCTTT. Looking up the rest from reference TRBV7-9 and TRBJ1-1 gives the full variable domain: DTGVSQNPRHKITKRGQNVTFRCDPISEHNRLYWYRQTLGQGPEFLTYFQNEAQLEKSRLLSDRFSAERPKGSFSTLEIQRTEQGDSAMYLCASSLKEVEAFFGQGTRLTVV.

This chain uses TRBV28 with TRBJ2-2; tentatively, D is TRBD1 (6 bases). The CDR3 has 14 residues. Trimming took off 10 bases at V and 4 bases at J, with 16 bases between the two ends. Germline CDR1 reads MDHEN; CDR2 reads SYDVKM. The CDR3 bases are TGTGCCACTATCCTCTTACAGGGCACCGGGGAGCTGTTTTTT. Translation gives CATILLQGTGELFF.

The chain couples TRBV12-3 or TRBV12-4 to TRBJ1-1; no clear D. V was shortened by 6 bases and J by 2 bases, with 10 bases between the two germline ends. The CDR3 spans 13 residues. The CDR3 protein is CASSPDPNTEAFF. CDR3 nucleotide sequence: TGTGCCAGCAGCCCTGACCCTAACACTGAAGCTTTCTTT.

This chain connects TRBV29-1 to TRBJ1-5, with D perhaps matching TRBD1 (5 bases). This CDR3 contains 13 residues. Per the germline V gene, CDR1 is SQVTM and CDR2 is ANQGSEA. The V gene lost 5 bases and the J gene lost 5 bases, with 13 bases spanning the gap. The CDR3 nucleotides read TGCAGCGTTAGACAGTCTTACGATCAGCCCCAGCATTTT. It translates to CSVRQSYDQPQHF.

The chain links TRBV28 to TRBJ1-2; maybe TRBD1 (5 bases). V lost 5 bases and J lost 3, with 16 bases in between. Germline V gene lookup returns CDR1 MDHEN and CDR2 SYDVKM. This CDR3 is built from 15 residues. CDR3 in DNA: TGTGCCAGCAGTACTGGGCAGGGAGATCACTATGGCTACACCTTC. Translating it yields CASSTGQGDHYGYTF.

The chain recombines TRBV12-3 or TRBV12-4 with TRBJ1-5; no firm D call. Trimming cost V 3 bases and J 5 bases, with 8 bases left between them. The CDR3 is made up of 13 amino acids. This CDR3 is CASSFTYDQPQHF. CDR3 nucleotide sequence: TGTGCCAGCAGTTTTACCTACGATCAGCCCCAGCATTTT.

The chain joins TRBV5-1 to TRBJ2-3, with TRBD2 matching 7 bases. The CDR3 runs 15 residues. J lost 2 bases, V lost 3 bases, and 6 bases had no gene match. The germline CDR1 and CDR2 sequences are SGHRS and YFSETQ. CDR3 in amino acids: CASSSTGTNTDTQYF. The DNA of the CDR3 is TGCGCCAGCAGCTCCACCGGGACTAACACAGATACGCAGTATTTT.

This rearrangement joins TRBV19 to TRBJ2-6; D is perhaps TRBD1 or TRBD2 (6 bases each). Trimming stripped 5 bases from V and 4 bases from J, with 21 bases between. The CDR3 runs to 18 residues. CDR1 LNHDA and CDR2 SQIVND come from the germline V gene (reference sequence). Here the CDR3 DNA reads TGTGCCAGTAGTTCCTTGGGGCCAGGAGGGGGAGGGGCCAACGTCCTGACTTTC. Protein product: CASSSLGPGGGGANVLTF.

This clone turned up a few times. The CDR3 region is CASSSATSGGAKQFF. Written as DNA, the CDR3 is TGTGCCAGCAGTTCCGCGACTAGCGGGGGGGCGAAGCAGTTCTTC. The chain uses TRBV6-2 or TRBV6-3 and TRBJ2-1, with TRBD2 matching 14 bases. This CDR3 comprises 15 residues. J lost 11 bases, V lost 4 bases, and 7 bases had no gene match. Per germline, CDR1 MNHEY and CDR2 SVGEGT.

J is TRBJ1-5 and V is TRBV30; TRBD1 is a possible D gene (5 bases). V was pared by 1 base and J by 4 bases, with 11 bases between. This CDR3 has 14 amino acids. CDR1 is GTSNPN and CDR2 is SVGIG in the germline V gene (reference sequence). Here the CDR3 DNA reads TGTGCCTGGAGTGGGACCGGGGGTAATCAGCCCCAGCATTTT. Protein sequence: CAWSGTGGNQPQHF.

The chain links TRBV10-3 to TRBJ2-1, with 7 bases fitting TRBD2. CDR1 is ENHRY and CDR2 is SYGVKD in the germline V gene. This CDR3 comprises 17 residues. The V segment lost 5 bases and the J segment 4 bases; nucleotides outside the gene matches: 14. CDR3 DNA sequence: TGTGCCATCAGTAACCCGATTGGACTAGATCAATACAATGAGCAGTTCTTC. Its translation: CAISNPIGLDQYNEQFF.

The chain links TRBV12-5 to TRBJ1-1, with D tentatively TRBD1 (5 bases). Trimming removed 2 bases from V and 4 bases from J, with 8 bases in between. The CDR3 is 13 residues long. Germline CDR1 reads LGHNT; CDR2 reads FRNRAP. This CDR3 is CASGLWGGTEAFF. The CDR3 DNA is TGTGCTAGTGGTTTGTGGGGGGGCACTGAAGCTTTCTTT.